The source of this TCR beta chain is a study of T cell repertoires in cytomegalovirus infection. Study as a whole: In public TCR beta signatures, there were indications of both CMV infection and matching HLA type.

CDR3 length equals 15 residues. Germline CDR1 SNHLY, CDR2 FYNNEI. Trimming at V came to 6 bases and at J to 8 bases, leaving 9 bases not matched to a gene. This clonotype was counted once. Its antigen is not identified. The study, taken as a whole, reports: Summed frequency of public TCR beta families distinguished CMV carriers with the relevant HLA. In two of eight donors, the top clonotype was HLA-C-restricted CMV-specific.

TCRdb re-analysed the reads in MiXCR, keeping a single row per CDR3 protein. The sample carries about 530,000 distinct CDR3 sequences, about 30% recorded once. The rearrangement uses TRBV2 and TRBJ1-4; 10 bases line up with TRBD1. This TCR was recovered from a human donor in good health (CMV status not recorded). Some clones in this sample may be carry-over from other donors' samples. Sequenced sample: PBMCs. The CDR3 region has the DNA TGTGCCAGCAGCGCAGGGACAGGGGCCGCCGAAAAACTGTTTTTT. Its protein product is CASSAGTGAAEKLFF.